Listed here are 12 T cell receptor beta chains from one sample, sequenced in a study of blood T cell repertoires in COVID-19. Method: immunoSEQ multiplex PCR; TCRdb's copy keeps in-frame clones and lacks some. The repertoire holds 200,000 or so clones, roughly 80% seen once, with roughly 5.1% in the top ten. Sequencing input: peripheral blood. Every receptor here comes from a woman in her thirties with acute or convalescent COVID-19.

The CDR3 loop is CASSIMAGVYDEQFF. The CDR3 nucleotides are TGTGCCAGTAGTATTATGGCGGGAGTCTATGATGAGCAGTTCTTC. The chain joins TRBV19 to TRBJ2-1; 7 bases agree with TRBD2. CDR3 size: 15 residues. The germline CDR1 and CDR2 sequences are LNHDA and SQIVND (reference sequence). The V segment lost 3 bases and the J segment 8 bases; nucleotides outside the gene matches: 10.

The chain recombines TRBV10-1 with TRBJ2-7, with D possibly matching TRBD2 (6 bases). V was clipped by 4 bases and J by 5 bases, with 15 bases between them. Germline values: CDR1 WNHNN, CDR2 SYGVQD (reference sequence). The CDR3 totals 14 residues. CDR3 in DNA: TGCGCCAGCAGTGGAATCGGGGGAAGGAACGAGCAGTACTTC. This encodes CASSGIGGRNEQYF.

V gene TRBV6-5 combines with J gene TRBJ2-3; possible D gene TRBD1, 6 bases. From germline, CDR1 is MNHEY and CDR2 SVGAGI. V was shortened by 7 bases and J by 4 bases, with 9 bases between the two germline ends. The CDR3 has 12 amino acids. The CDR3 region has the DNA TGTGCCAGCAAACAGGGACCAGATACGCAGTATTTT. It specifies CASKQGPDTQYF.

The gene calls are TRBV14 and TRBJ1-1; 7 bases map to TRBD1. Germline CDR1 and CDR2: SGHDN and FVKESK. The CDR3 loop spans 17 amino acids. V lost 1 base and J lost 5; bases outside the gene matches: 13. The CDR3: CASSQVWGMTGLTEAFF. The DNA for the CDR3 is TGTGCCAGCAGCCAAGTATGGGGGATGACAGGGCTGACTGAAGCTTTCTTT.

The chain uses TRBV4-3 and TRBJ1-1, with D maybe TRBD1 (5 bases). CDR3 size: 14 residues. V lost 1 base, J lost 4 bases, and 10 bases lay in between. Per germline, CDR1 LGHNA and CDR2 YSLEER. The CDR3 is CASSQAGLSTEAFF. DNA for the CDR3: TGCGCCAGCAGCCAAGCAGGGTTAAGCACTGAAGCTTTCTTT.

V and J are TRBV27 and TRBJ2-1, with a weak D call TRBD1 (6 bases). The CDR3 extends over 16 amino acids. The V gene's germline CDR1 is MNHEY and CDR2 SMNVEV (reference sequence). Deletions cut 3 bases from V and 5 bases from J, with 17 bases between. CDR3 bases: TGTGCCAGCAGTTTTCCCCCACAGGGAAGAAACAATGAGCAGTTCTTC. This codes for CASSFPPQGRNNEQFF.

V and J are TRBV7-2 and TRBJ1-2; no clear D gene. Trimming pared 5 bases from V and 4 bases from J, leaving 17 bases between. CDR3 length equals 15 residues. The germline V gene encodes CDR1 SGHTA and CDR2 FQGNSA. CDR3 nucleotides: TGTGCCAGCAGCCCCCGCGGCCCCTCGGGCTATGGCTACACCTTC. As protein: CASSPRGPSGYGYTF. Looking up the rest from reference TRBV7-2 and TRBJ1-2 gives the full variable domain: GAGVSQSPSNKVTEKGKDVELRCDPISGHTALYWYRQSLGQGLEFLIYFQGNSAPDKSGLPSDRFSAERTGGSVSTLTIQRTQQEDSAVYLCASSPRGPSGYGYTFGSGTRLTVV.

This clone was picked up one time. V gene TRBV2 combines with J gene TRBJ1-5; 8 bases align to TRBD1. V shed 6 bases, J shed 5 bases, and the junction held 3 bases outside the gene matches. CDR3 length: 13 residues. Per the germline V gene, CDR1 is SNHLY and CDR2 is FYNNEI. Here the CDR3 DNA reads TGTGCCAGCAGAATGACAGGGGATCAGCCCCAGCATTTT. As protein: CASRMTGDQPQHF.

V is TRBV18 and J is TRBJ1-2, with D perhaps TRBD1 (5 bases). CDR1 and CDR2 (germline): KGHSH, LQKENI. V lost 1 base, J lost 1 base, and 10 bases lay in between. This CDR3 is 15 amino acids long. The CDR3 loop is CASSPQQTVNYGYTF. The CDR3 nucleotides read TGTGCCAGCTCACCACAGCAGACAGTTAACTATGGCTACACCTTC.

The chain combines TRBV9 with TRBJ1-2; TRBD1 aligns across 8 bases. The CDR3 spans 16 residues. V shed 0 bases, J shed 3 bases, and the junction held 7 bases outside the gene matches. Germline V CDR1 and CDR2: SGDLS, YYNGEE. The chain's CDR3 is CASSVGPGQGDYGYTF. The CDR3 DNA is TGTGCCAGCAGCGTAGGTCCCGGACAGGGTGACTATGGCTACACCTTC.

The V and J genes are TRBV7-2 and TRBJ1-4; the D gene is possibly TRBD1 (6 bases). The CDR3 spans 16 residues. CDR1 is SGHTA and CDR2 is FQGNSA in the germline V gene. V gave up 1 base and J gave up 3 bases, with 12 bases separating them. The chain's CDR3 is CASSLGGRGANEKLFF. CDR3 bases: TGTGCCAGCAGCTTAGGTGGCAGGGGTGCTAATGAAAAACTGTTTTTT.

The rearrangement joins TRBV28 to TRBJ2-7; possible D gene TRBD2, 5 bases. The CDR3 is 13 amino acids. Trimming left V 8 bases short and J 1 base short, with 12 bases between. Per germline, CDR1 MDHEN and CDR2 SYDVKM. CDR3 protein: CASGASGSYEQYF. The CDR3 nucleotides read TGTGCCAGCGGAGCGAGCGGTTCCTACGAGCAGTACTTC.